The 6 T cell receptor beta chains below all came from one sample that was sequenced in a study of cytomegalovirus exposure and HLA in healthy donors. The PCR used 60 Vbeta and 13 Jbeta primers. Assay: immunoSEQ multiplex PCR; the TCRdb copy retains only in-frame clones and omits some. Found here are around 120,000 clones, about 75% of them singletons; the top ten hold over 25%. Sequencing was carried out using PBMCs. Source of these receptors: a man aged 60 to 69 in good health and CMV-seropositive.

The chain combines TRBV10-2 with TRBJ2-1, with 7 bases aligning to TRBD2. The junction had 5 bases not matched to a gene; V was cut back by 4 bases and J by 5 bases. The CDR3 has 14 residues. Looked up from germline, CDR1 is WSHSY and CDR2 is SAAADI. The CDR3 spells CASSGSSGNNEQFF. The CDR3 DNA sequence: TGCGCCAGCAGTGGATCTAGCGGTAACAATGAGCAGTTCTTC.

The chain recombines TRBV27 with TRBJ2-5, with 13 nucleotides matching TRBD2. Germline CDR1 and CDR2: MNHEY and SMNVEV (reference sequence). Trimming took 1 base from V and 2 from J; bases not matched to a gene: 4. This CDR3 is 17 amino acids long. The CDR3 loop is CASSLYRTSGRQETQYF. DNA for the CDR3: TGTGCCAGCAGTTTATACCGGACTAGCGGGAGACAAGAGACCCAGTACTTC.

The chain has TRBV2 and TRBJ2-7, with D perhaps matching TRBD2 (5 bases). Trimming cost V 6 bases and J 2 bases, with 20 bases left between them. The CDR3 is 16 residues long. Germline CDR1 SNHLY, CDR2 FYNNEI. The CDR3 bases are TGTGCCAGCAGGGTATTCGGAACGGAGGAAACCTACGAGCAGTACTTC. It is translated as CASRVFGTEETYEQYF.

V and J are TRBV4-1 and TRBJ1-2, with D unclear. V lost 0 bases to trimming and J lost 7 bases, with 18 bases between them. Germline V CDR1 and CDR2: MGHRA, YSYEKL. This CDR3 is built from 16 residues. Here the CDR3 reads CASSQDLEGSRGGYTF. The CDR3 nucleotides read TGCGCCAGCAGCCAAGATTTGGAGGGATCTAGAGGTGGCTACACCTTC.

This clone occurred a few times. CDR3 in amino acids: CASSFPSGTQFF. As DNA, the CDR3 is TGTGCCAGCAGTTTCCCTAGCGGGACGCAGTTCTTC. This sequence joins TRBV27 and TRBJ2-1; 9 bases agree with TRBD2. Germline trimming cut 3 bases from V and 12 bases from J; bases unmatched to any gene: 3. The CDR3 is 12 amino acids. CDR1 and CDR2 (germline): MNHEY, SMNVEV (reference sequence).

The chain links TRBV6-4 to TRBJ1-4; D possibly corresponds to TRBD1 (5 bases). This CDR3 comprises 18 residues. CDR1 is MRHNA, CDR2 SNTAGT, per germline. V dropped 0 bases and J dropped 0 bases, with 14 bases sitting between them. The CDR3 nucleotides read TGTGCCAGCAGTGACTCAGTAACCGGGGGTTCAACTAATGAAAAACTGTTTTTT. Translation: CASSDSVTGGSTNEKLFF.